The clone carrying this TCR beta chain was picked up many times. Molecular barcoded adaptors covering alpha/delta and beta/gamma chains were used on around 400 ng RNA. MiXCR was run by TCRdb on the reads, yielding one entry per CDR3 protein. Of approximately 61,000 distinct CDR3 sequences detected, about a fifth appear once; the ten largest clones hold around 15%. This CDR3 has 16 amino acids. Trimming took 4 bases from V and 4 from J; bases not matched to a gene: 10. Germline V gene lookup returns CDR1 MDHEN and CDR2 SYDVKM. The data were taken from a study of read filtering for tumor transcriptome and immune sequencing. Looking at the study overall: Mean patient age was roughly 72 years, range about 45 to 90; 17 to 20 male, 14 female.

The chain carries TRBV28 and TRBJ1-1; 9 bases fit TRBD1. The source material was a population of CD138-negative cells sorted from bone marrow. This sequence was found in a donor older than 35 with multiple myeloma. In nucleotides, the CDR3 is TGTGCCAGCAGTTATACCGGGACAGGGTACGTCACTGAAGCTTTCTTT. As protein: CASSYTGTGYVTEAFF.